One and the same sample provided the 16 T cell receptor beta chains below, sequenced in a study of T-cell reconstitution after alpha-beta-depleted transplantation in children. This sample's TCRbeta library carried unique molecular identifier barcodes. From the PCR reads, TCRdb called clonotypes with MiXCR, one entry per CDR3 protein. The sample records around 490,000 distinct CDR3 sequences, 11% being singletons. Material: PBMCs, mostly from graft donor cells, obtained 180 days after TCRalphabeta/CD19-depleted stem cell transplant. Every receptor here comes from a female patient between 2 and 15 years old who had a stem cell transplant for aplastic anemia, so the T cells may come from the graft donor.

The chain joins TRBV21-1 to TRBJ1-2; the table's TRBD1 call for D was not verified on the DNA. TRBV21-1 is labeled a pseudogene. The CDR3 runs 16 residues. The CDR3 reads CASSKATGGKNYGYTF. CDR3 DNA: TGTGCCAGCAGCAAAGCGACAGGGGGGAAGAACTATGGCTACACCTTC.

The chain uses TRBV27 and TRBJ2-1; 7 bases match TRBD2. Germline CDR1 reads MNHEY; CDR2 reads SMNVEV (reference sequence). V lost 5 bases, J lost 8 bases, and 18 bases stayed unmatched. CDR3 length equals 17 residues. The CDR3 is CASSAAIGAGDGHEQFF. DNA of the CDR3: TGTGCCAGCAGTGCCGCGATTGGGGCGGGAGACGGTCATGAGCAGTTCTTC.

This clonotype was picked up many times. The chain links TRBV12-3 or TRBV12-4 to TRBJ1-4; D remains unclear. V was trimmed by 5 bases and J by 8 bases, leaving 12 bases between them. The CDR3 totals 13 residues. Here the CDR3 DNA reads TGTGCCAGCAGTACGGGTACTCCAGAAAAACTGTTTTTT. Translation: CASSTGTPEKLFF.

This clonotype was counted ten times or more. The chain couples TRBV7-2 to TRBJ2-5; D is perhaps TRBD1 or TRBD2 (6 bases each). CDR1 is SGHTA, CDR2 FQGNSA, per germline. Between the trimmed V and J ends, which lost 5 bases and 5 bases, there was a span of 15 bases. The CDR3 contains 14 residues. The CDR3 nucleotides are TGTGCCAGCAGCCAGGTTACAGGGAGGGAGACCCAGTACTTC. Residues: CASSQVTGRETQYF.

V usage is TRBV7-2 and J usage is TRBJ2-7; 9 nucleotides align to TRBD1. CDR1 SGHTA and CDR2 FQGNSA come from the germline V gene. The length of the CDR3 is 15 residues. The junction had 4 bases not matched to a gene; V was cut back by 0 bases and J by 4 bases. Here the CDR3 DNA reads TGTGCCAGCAGCTTAGCGTTGACAGGGGGGTACGAGCAGTACTTC. This gives the protein CASSLALTGGYEQYF.

The chain joins TRBV18 to TRBJ1-3; unclear D gene. The ends were cut back, 2 bases at V and 0 bases at J, with 17 bases in the middle. CDR3 length equals 18 residues. Germline V CDR1 and CDR2: KGHSH, LQKENI. CDR3 loop: CASSPTGRLQNSGNTIYF. The CDR3 coding sequence is TGTGCCAGCTCACCAACCGGCAGGCTTCAAAACTCTGGAAACACCATATATTTT. The whole variable domain, filled in from reference TRBV18 and TRBJ1-3, reads NAGVMQNPRHLVRRRGQEARLRCSPMKGHSHVYWYRQLPEEGLKFMVYLQKENIIDESGMPKERFSAEFPKEGPSILRIQQVVRGDSAAYFCASSPTGRLQNSGNTIYFGEGSWLTVV.

This clonotype appeared a few times. The CDR3 is CASSSEGRDRDLYEQYV. CDR3 DNA sequence: TGTGCCAGCAGCTCAGAAGGCCGGGACAGGGACCTATACGAGCAGTACGTC. The rearrangement links TRBV7-8 to TRBJ2-7; 9 bases are a match to TRBD1. The ends lost 4 bases at V and 4 bases at J; junction bases unmatched: 14. Germline lookup yields CDR1 SGHVS and CDR2 FQNEAQ. The CDR3 runs 17 residues.

This clonotype was found a few times. The chain uses TRBV5-1 and TRBJ1-2; D not certain. Germline V gene sequence: CDR1 SGHRS, CDR2 YFSETQ. V was cut by 0 bases and J by 3 bases, with 12 bases left in between. The CDR3 sequence is 15 residues long. The CDR3 DNA reads TGCGCCAGCAGCTTGGGACGCCGGGTCCACTATGGCTACACCTTC. As protein: CASSLGRRVHYGYTF.

This chain joins TRBV25-1 and TRBJ1-5; D ambiguous. The V gene lost 4 bases and the J gene lost 0 bases, with 13 bases spanning the gap. Germline CDR1 is MGHDK and CDR2 is SYGVNS. CDR3 length equals 16 residues. The CDR3 here is CASSGANWYSNQPQHF. CDR3 nucleotides: TGTGCCAGCAGTGGAGCTAATTGGTATAGCAATCAGCCCCAGCATTTT.

The J gene is TRBJ2-1, the V gene TRBV20-1; 7 nucleotides match TRBD2. J lost 9 bases, V lost 3 bases, and 14 bases had no gene match. Per germline, CDR1 DFQATT and CDR2 SNEGSKA (reference sequence). This CDR3 has 15 amino acids. The CDR3 spells CSASPSGLFSGEQFF. CDR3 in DNA: TGCAGTGCTAGCCCTAGCGGCCTTTTCTCCGGTGAGCAGTTCTTC.

This clonotype was observed a handful of times. The rearrangement links TRBV12-3 or TRBV12-4 to TRBJ1-5, with TRBD1 matching over 8 bases. V dropped 6 bases and J dropped 5; count of bases not matched to a gene: 6. The CDR3 is 14 residues long. CDR3 nucleotides: TGTGCCAGCAGCCGCGGACAGGGATATCAGCCCCAGCATTTT. This codes for CASSRGQGYQPQHF.

This clonotype was seen many times. The V and J genes are TRBV29-1 and TRBJ2-2, with D tentatively TRBD2 (5 bases). Looked up from germline, CDR1 is SQVTM and CDR2 is ANQGSEA. V lost 0 bases and J 0 bases, leaving 11 bases between the germline ends. The CDR3 loop spans 16 amino acids. CDR3 coding DNA: TGCAGCGTTGAAGATGGGGAGTTCGCGAACACCGGGGAGCTGTTTTTT. Amino acid sequence: CSVEDGEFANTGELFF.

The chain employs TRBV24-1 and TRBJ2-1; TRBD2 aligns across 7 bases. Germline trimming cut 3 bases from V and 4 bases from J; bases unmatched to any gene: 5. Germline V gives CDR1 KGHDR, CDR2 SFDVKD. The CDR3 spans 15 residues. This CDR3 is CATSDGGSAYNEQFF. CDR3 sequence (DNA): TGTGCCACCAGTGATGGCGGGAGCGCGTACAATGAGCAGTTCTTC.

This clonotype was seen ten or more times. This chain uses TRBV7-8 with TRBJ2-7; perhaps TRBD2 as D (6 bases). Germline V CDR1 and CDR2: SGHVS, FQNEAQ. The CDR3 contains 13 residues. V lost 4 bases and J lost 2, with 9 bases in between. CDR3 loop: CASSWRETYEQYF. CDR3 in DNA: TGTGCCAGCAGCTGGCGGGAAACCTACGAGCAGTACTTC.

This clonotype is a singleton in its sample. This sequence joins TRBV3-1 and TRBJ2-5, with 10 bases aligning to TRBD2. Losses at the gene ends were 6 bases for V and 2 bases for J; bases not matched to a gene: 24. Germline V gene sequence: CDR1 LGHDT, CDR2 YNNKEL (reference sequence). The CDR3 sequence is 21 residues long. In DNA form, the CDR3 reads TGTGCCAGCAGTCTTATCCTGGATGGGCTAGCGGGAGACGGAGCGCAAGAGACCCAGTACTTC. Protein: CASSLILDGLAGDGAQETQYF.

V is TRBV29-1 and J is TRBJ2-6, with D perhaps being TRBD1 or TRBD2 (5 bases each). The CDR3 has 13 residues. Trimming shortened V by 4 bases and J by 4 bases, and 8 bases separated the two germline ends. Germline CDR1 and CDR2: SQVTM and ANQGSEA. The CDR3 bases are TGCAGCGTTGCGGGGACCGGGGCCAACGTCCTGACTTTC. The encoded protein is CSVAGTGANVLTF.